A single sample gave rise to the 8 T cell receptor beta chains below, sequenced in a study of cytomegalovirus exposure and HLA in healthy donors. Profiled with immunoSEQ multiplex PCR; TCRdb holds only in-frame clones, not every one. This table holds 150,000 to 180,000 clones, more than 70% found once. Material for sequencing was PBMCs. The receptors come from a human donor in good health.

V usage is TRBV27 and J usage is TRBJ2-7, with 7 nucleotides matching TRBD2. The CDR3 is made up of 14 amino acids. The V segment lost 5 bases and the J segment 1 base; nucleotides outside the gene matches: 5. Germline V gene data show CDR1 as MNHEY and CDR2 as SMNVEV (reference sequence). The CDR3 spells CASSGEGRSYEQYF. The CDR3, as DNA: TGTGCCAGCAGTGGGGAGGGGAGGTCCTACGAGCAGTACTTC.

There are a few counts of this clone. This chain joins TRBV27 and TRBJ1-2, with no clear D. V shed 3 bases and J shed 4 bases, with 9 bases lying between them. The CDR3 loop spans 13 amino acids. Looked up from germline, CDR1 is MNHEY and CDR2 is SMNVEV (reference sequence). The CDR3 region has the DNA TGTGCCAGCAGTTTGGGCGGACTCTATGGCTACACCTTC. Translating gives CASSLGGLYGYTF.

The CDR3 reads CATSNSGRAYYEQYF. The CDR3 DNA reads as TGTGCCACCAGCAATAGCGGGAGGGCGTACTACGAGCAGTACTTC. The rearrangement links TRBV15 to TRBJ2-7; 11 bases align to TRBD2. Germline V gives CDR1 LNHNV, CDR2 YYDKDF (reference sequence). V was pared by 4 bases and J by 3 bases, with 5 bases of the junction left unmatched. The CDR3 sequence is 15 residues long.

The chain combines TRBV2 with TRBJ2-2; maybe TRBD2 (5 bases). The CDR3 is 13 residues long. Per germline, CDR1 SNHLY and CDR2 FYNNEI. Trimming cost V 8 bases and J 1 base, with 8 bases left between them. CDR3 nucleotide sequence: TGTGCCAGCCATGAGGGGAACACCGGGGAGCTGTTTTTT. Its protein product is CASHEGNTGELFF.

V and J are TRBV15 and TRBJ2-7; D call uncertain. Trimming took 1 base from V and 3 from J, leaving 7 bases between them. The CDR3 is 13 residues long. Germline V gene sequence: CDR1 LNHNV, CDR2 YYDKDF (reference sequence). CDR3 DNA: TGTGCCACCAGCAGAGCAAGAGGCTACGAGCAGTACTTC. Protein sequence: CATSRARGYEQYF. Combining the CDR3 with reference TRBV15 and TRBJ2-7 gives the whole variable domain DAMVIQNPRYQVTQFGKPVTLSCSQTLNHNVMYWYQQKSSQAPKLLFHYYDKDFNNEADTPDNFQSRRPNTSFCFLDIRSPGLGDTAMYLCATSRARGYEQYFGPGTRLTVT.

The genes are TRBV2 and TRBJ2-1; 9 bases fit TRBD2. This CDR3 is built from 12 residues. J was trimmed by 15 bases and V by 10 bases; bases with no gene match: 13. The germline V gene encodes CDR1 SNHLY and CDR2 FYNNEI. The CDR3 DNA reads TGTGCCACCACCAGCCTAGCGGGAAGTCTGTTCTTC. As protein: CATTSLAGSLFF.

V gene TRBV29-1 combines with J gene TRBJ2-7; 12 bases are a match to TRBD2. Per germline, CDR1 SQVTM and CDR2 ANQGSEA. J gave up 3 bases and V 6 bases, and 6 bases lay outside the gene matches. There are 14 residues in the CDR3. CDR3 coding DNA: TGCAGCGTATTAACGGGACTAGCGGGCTACGAGCAGTACTTC. Translation: CSVLTGLAGYEQYF.

J is TRBJ2-3 and V is TRBV6-5; D remains ambiguous. The CDR3 sequence is 12 residues long. CDR1 MNHEY and CDR2 SVGAGI come from the germline V gene. With 5 bases removed from V and 1 base from J, the gap between germline ends came to 4 bases. The CDR3 DNA sequence: TGTGCCAGCAGTCGGGGCACAGATACGCAGTATTTT. Encoded protein: CASSRGTDTQYF.